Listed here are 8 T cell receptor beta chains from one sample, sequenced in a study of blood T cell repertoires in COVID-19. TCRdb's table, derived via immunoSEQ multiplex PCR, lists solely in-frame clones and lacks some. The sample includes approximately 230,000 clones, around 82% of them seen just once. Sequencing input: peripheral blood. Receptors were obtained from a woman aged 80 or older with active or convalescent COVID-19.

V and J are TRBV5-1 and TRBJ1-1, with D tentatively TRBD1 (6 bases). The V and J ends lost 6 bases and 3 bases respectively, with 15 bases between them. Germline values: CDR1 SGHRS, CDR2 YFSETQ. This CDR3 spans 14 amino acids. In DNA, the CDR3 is TGCGCCAGCACACCAGGGGCGGCGGACACTGAAGCTTTCTTT. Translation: CASTPGAADTEAFF.

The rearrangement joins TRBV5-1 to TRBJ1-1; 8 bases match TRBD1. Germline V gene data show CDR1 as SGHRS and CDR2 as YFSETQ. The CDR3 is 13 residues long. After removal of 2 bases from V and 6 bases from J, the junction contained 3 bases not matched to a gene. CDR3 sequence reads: CASSFLQGAEAFF. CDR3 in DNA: TGCGCCAGCAGCTTTTTACAGGGGGCTGAAGCTTTCTTT. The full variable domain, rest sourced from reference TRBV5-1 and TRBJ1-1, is KAGVTQTPRYLIKTRGQQVTLSCSPISGHRSVSWYQQTPGQGLQFLFEYFSETQRNKGNFPGRFSGRQFSNSRSEMNVSTLELGDSALYLCASSFLQGAEAFFGQGTRLTVV.

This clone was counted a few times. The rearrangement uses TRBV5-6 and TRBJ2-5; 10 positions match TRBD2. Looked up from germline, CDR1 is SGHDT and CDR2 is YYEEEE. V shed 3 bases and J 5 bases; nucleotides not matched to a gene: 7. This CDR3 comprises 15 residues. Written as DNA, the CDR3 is TGTGCCAGCAGCTCCCTAGCGGGAGCAGGGGAGACCCAGTACTTC. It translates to CASSSLAGAGETQYF.

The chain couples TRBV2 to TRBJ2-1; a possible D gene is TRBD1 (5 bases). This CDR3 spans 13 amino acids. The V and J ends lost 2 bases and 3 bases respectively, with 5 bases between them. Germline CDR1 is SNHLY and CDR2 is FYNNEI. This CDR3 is CASSEQGYNEQFF. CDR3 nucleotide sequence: TGTGCCAGCAGTGAACAGGGCTACAATGAGCAGTTCTTC.

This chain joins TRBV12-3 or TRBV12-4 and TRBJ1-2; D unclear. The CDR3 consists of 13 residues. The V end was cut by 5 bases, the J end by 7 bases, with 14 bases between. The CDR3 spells CASSPPGWGGYTF. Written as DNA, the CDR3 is TGTGCCAGCAGTCCCCCGGGATGGGGTGGCTACACCTTC.

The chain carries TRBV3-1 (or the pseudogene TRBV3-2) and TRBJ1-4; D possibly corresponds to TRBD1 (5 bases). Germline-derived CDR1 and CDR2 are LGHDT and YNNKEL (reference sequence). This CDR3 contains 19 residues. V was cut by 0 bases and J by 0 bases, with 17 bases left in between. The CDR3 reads CASSQDLGAGPATNEKLFF. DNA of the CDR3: TGTGCCAGCAGCCAAGACCTTGGGGCCGGCCCGGCAACTAATGAAAAACTGTTTTTT.

This CDR3 reads CASNPGQGKGEQYF. CDR3 sequence (DNA): TGTGCCAGCAATCCGGGACAGGGGAAAGGCGAGCAGTACTTC. The chain links TRBV25-1 to TRBJ2-7, with 10 bases that match TRBD1. CDR3 length equals 14 residues. The germline V gene has CDR1 MGHDK and CDR2 SYGVNS. Unmatched junction bases numbered 9, after V lost 7 bases and J lost 6 bases.

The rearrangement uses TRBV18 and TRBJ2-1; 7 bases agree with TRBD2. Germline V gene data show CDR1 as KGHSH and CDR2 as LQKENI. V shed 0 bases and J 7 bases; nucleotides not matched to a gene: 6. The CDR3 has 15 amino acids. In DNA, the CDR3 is TGTGCCAGCTCACCACCTTCGGGGAGGGGTAATGAGCAGTTCTTC. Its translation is CASSPPSGRGNEQFF.